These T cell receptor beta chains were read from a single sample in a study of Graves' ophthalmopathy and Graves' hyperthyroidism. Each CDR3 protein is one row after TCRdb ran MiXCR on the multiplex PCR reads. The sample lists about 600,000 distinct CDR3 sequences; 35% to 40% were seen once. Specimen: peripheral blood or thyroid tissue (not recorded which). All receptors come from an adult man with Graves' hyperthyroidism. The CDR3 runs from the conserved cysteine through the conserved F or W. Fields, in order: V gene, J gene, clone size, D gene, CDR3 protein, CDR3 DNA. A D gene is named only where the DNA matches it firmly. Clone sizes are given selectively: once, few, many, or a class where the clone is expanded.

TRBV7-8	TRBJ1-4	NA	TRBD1	CASSGRTGRGEKLFF	TGTGCCAGCAGCGGACGGACAGGGAGGGGTGAAAAACTGTTTTTT
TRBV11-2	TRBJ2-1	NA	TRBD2	CASSVPGLAVAYNEQFF	TGTGCCAGCAGCGTTCCGGGACTAGCGGTAGCATACAATGAGCAGTTCTTC
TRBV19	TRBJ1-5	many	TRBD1	CASRDRVGYQPQHF	TGTGCCAGTAGGGACAGGGTCGGGTATCAGCCCCAGCATTTT
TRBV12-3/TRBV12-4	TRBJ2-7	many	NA	CASTVGLLASYEQYF	TGTGCCAGCACCGTCGGGCTCCTAGCCTCCTACGAGCAGTACTTC
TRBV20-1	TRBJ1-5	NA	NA	CSASRTLGHGNQPQHF	TGCAGTGCTAGTAGGACCTTGGGGCACGGCAATCAGCCCCAGCATTTT
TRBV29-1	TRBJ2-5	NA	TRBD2	CSFDGLAVTQYF	TGCAGCTTCGATGGACTAGCGGTGACCCAGTACTTC
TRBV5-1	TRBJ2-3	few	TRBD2	CASSLGSGADTQYF	TGCGCCAGCAGCTTAGGTAGCGGGGCAGATACGCAGTATTTT
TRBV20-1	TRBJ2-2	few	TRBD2	CSARGAGGGGELFF	TGCAGTGCACGCGGAGCGGGGGGTGGCGGGGAGCTGTTTTTT
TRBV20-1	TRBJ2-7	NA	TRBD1	CSATFFGTGSNEQYF	TGCAGTGCTACCTTTTTTGGGACAGGGTCCAACGAGCAGTACTTC
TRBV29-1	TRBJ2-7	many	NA	CSVGVGTSVHEQYF	TGCAGCGTGGGCGTAGGGACTTCAGTACACGAGCAGTACTTC
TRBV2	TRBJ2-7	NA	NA	CASSGRPQTQEQYF	TGTGCCAGCAGTGGAAGGCCCCAAACCCAGGAGCAGTACTTC
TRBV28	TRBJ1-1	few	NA	CASSLYGGRTEAFF	TGTGCCAGCAGTTTATACGGGGGGAGGACTGAAGCTTTCTTT
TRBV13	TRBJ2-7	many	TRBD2	CASSPRLAGLYEQYF	TGTGCCAGCAGCCCGCGACTAGCGGGGCTCTACGAGCAGTACTTC
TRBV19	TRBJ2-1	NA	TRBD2	CASRLAGDRYNEQFF	TGTGCCAGTAGACTAGCGGGAGATCGGTACAATGAGCAGTTCTTC
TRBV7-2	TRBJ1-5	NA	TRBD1	CASSLVGTGVGQPQHF	TGTGCCAGCAGCTTAGTTGGGACAGGGGTGGGTCAGCCCCAGCATTTT
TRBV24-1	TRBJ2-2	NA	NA	CATSERYGAGSGELFF	TGTGCCACCAGTGAACGATACGGGGCAGGGTCCGGGGAGCTGTTTTTT
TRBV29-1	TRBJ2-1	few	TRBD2	CSVQRGNDNEQFF	TGCAGCGTCCAGCGGGGGAATGACAATGAGCAGTTCTTC
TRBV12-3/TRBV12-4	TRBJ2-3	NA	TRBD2	CASTPGLRTDTQYF	TGTGCCAGCACCCCGGGACTACGCACAGATACGCAGTATTTT
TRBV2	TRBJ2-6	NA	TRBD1	CASSPLTGGYRVTF	TGTGCCAGCAGTCCCTTGACAGGGGGATACCGAGTGACTTTC
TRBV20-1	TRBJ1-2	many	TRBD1	CSARDDRDLAYTF	TGCAGTGCTAGAGATGACAGGGACCTCGCCTACACCTTC
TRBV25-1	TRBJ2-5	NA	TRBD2	CASSLSKGLAGGQETQYF	TGTGCCAGCAGTTTATCGAAGGGACTAGCGGGAGGTCAGGAGACCCAGTACTTC
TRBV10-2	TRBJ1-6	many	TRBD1	CASRDPGQGLNSPLHF	TGCGCCAGCAGAGACCCAGGACAGGGCCTCAATTCACCCCTCCACTTT
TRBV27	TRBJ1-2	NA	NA	CASRVAGDLNYGYTF	TGTGCCAGCAGAGTGGCCGGAGACCTTAACTATGGCTACACCTTC
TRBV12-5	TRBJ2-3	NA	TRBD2	CASGLDWLAGEGTDTQYF	TGTGCTAGTGGTTTGGACTGGCTAGCGGGAGAGGGCACAGATACGCAGTATTTT
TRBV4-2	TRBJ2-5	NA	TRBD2	CAGSQEGTSGFQETQYF	TGTGCCGGCAGCCAAGAGGGGACTAGCGGATTCCAAGAGACCCAGTACTTC
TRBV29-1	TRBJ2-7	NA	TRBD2	CSSLAEVGYEQYF	TGCAGCTCGCTAGCGGAGGTGGGCTACGAGCAGTACTTC
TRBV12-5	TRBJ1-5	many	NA	CASGISPNQPQHF	TGTGCTAGTGGTATCAGTCCGAATCAGCCCCAGCATTTT
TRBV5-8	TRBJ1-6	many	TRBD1	CASSSGDRGYSPLHF	TGTGCCAGCAGCTCGGGGGACAGGGGGTACTCACCCCTCCACTTT
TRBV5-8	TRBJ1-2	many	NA	CASSSSNGFDSYGYTF	TGTGCCAGCAGCTCCTCGAATGGATTTGATAGCTATGGCTACACCTTC
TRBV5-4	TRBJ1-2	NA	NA	CASSRGRVEGYTF	TGTGCCAGCAGCCGGGGCAGGGTTGAGGGCTACACCTTC
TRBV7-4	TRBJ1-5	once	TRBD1	CASSPGRLGQAKGDQPQHF	TGTGCCAGCAGCCCGGGCCGCCTGGGACAGGCAAAAGGGGATCAGCCCCAGCATTTT